This paragraph reports one T cell receptor (beta chain). Its antigen is currently not known. It has no much larger one-base neighbor in the sample; base qualities were not kept. Instrument on record: Illumina HiSeq 2000. TCR beta chain libraries were generated by multiplex PCR amplification. High-throughput sequencing was used to analyze the amplified TCR beta chain products. TCRdb redid the processing of the public reads, applying fastp at Q25 and MiXCR, and retained in-frame beta chains. Every CDR3 protein is listed once, alongside the most common genes and DNA of its rows. Present in this sample are about 89,000 distinct CDR3 sequences, about 27% of which were seen just once. 8.1% of the sample rests with the top ten. The CDR3 starts with the cysteine, ends with the phenylalanine, and has 12 residues. Just the 36-base CDR3 DNA is kept, in frame starting at base 1. Looking up the germline V gene (reference sequence) yields CDR1 LNHDA and CDR2 SQIVND. Trimming costs V 1 base and J 12 bases, and their ends lie 12 bases apart.

This specimen comes from a study of breast tumors, draining lymph nodes, adjacent tissues (dated by TCRdb to 2016 to 2017). Background on the whole study: TCR beta repertoires were compared across tumor, adjacent nontumor tissue and axillary lymph nodes obtained from breast cancer patients. In human breast cancer, the study set out to evaluate how tumor, surrounding tissue and draining lymph node repertoires relate to one another and whether T cells may move between these sites.

Findings and caveats that apply to the study as a whole: Tumor T-cell repertoires showed less diversity than lymph node repertoires and more diversity than nontumor tissue repertoires, and tumor T-cell repertoires showed preferential V and J gene usage. Tumor and nontumor tissue repertoires were significantly more similar in luminal-like than in basal-like breast cancer. A scenario in which most tumor T cells derive from the lymph node and then expand within tumor tissue was judged to be consistent with the data. The study presented the conclusion that tumor T cells originate in lymph nodes as consistent with a hypothesis, not as something directly demonstrated.

The lymph node samples were taken from the axillary draining lymph nodes of breast cancer patients. What was sequenced was axillary lymph node tissue. The rearranged segments are TRBV19 and TRBJ1-2; tentative D gene TRBD1, with 5 bases matching. This TCR was sampled from a female donor with breast cancer. Some clones in this sample may be carry-over from other donors' samples. The nucleotide sequence is given as TGTGCCAGTAGTATAGGAGGGCAGGGCCACACCTTC. This translates into CASSIGGQGHTF.